This T cell receptor beta chain was observed in a study of radiation and T cells in renal cell carcinoma. Comments on this clone: The antigen is unknown.

Time point described: blood 2 weeks post-SBRT. Described treatment: 15 Gy SBRT to primary tumor, nephrectomy 4 weeks later. After SBRT, blood was collected at 2 and 4 weeks, plus baseline. Study-wide points: In blood, top tumor clones expanded by 2 weeks, shrinking by 4. Baseline intratumoral clonotype presence is unknown without pretreatment biopsies.

The CDR3 totals 18 residues. The V segment lost 4 bases and the J segment 0 bases; nucleotides outside the gene matches: 6. The germline V gene encodes CDR1 SGDLS and CDR2 YYNGEE. Profiled with immunoSEQ multiplex PCR; TCRdb holds only in-frame clones, not every one. The sample consists of approximately 120,000 clones, around 80% of them appearing once. V and J are TRBV9 and TRBJ2-2; TRBD2 agrees at 13 bases. The clonotype was recovered from a man aged 50 to 59 with renal cell carcinoma. Sequencing was performed on blood, taken from a patient whose treatment included radiotherapy and nephrectomy. As DNA, the CDR3 is TGTGCCAGCAGCCTGACTAGCGGGGGGCCCCCGAACACCGGGGAGCTGTTTTTT. Residues: CASSLTSGGPPNTGELFF. The variable domain in full, completed from reference TRBV9 and TRBJ2-2, reads DSGVTQTPKHLITATGQRVTLRCSPRSGDLSVYWYQQSLDQGLQFLIQYYNGEERAKGNILERFSAQQFPDLHSELNLSSLELGDSALYFCASSLTSGGPPNTGELFFGEGSRLTVL.